This TCR beta chain emerged from a study of molecular identifiers for immune sequencing clone quantification. Bulk TCR library preparation followed previously described methods with listed TCR primers. TCRdb ran MiXCR on the PCR reads and lists one entry per CDR3 protein. The data hold roughly 71,000 distinct CDR3 sequences, with around 18% observed a single time. This clonotype was counted a few times. Its antigen is undetermined. A much larger clone lies a single base off, so this may be a read error. The junction had 6 bases not matched to a gene; V was cut back by 10 bases and J by 9 bases. The CDR3 covers 12 residues. The germline CDR1 and CDR2 sequences are PRHDT and FYEKMQ (reference sequence). Points from the study as a whole: Spike-in Jurkat TCR RNA from a single cell reportedly registered among about 1 million naive cells.

Naive CD8 T cells were picked out by sorting for CD8+CD4-CCR7+CD45RA+. Sequenced: naive CD8+ T cells from blood, with Jurkat cell RNA spiked in. Regarding subset: FACS-sorted CD8+CD4-CCR7+CD45RA+ naive T cells. The source of this sequence is a human donor in good health. Some libraries in this study had Jurkat cell RNA spiked in. V usage is TRBV13 and J usage is TRBJ1-6; TRBD1 matches 7 bases. CDR3 protein: CATRTGSSPLHF. The DNA for the CDR3 is TGTGCCACCCGGACAGGCAGTTCACCCCTCCACTTT.